The 16 T cell receptor beta chains below come from one sample, sequenced in a study of cytomegalovirus exposure and HLA in healthy donors. The study ran its PCR with 60 Vbeta and 13 Jbeta primers. The method was immunoSEQ multiplex PCR; TCRdb's version includes in-frame clones alone and lacks a portion of them. The sample consists of approximately 100,000 clones, roughly 70% of them appearing once. The source material was PBMCs. Receptors were obtained from a male donor in good health and CMV-seropositive.

There are a few counts of this clone. The gene calls are TRBV14 and TRBJ2-7, with D possibly being TRBD1 (6 bases). Trimming took off 6 bases at V and 4 bases at J, with 13 bases between the two ends. Germline assignment: CDR1 SGHDN and CDR2 FVKESK. The CDR3 sequence is 13 residues long. This CDR3 reads CASRRSGVYEQYF. CDR3 DNA sequence: TGTGCCAGCAGAAGATCAGGGGTATACGAGCAGTACTTC.

This clone was detected only a few times. The chain recombines TRBV5-4 with TRBJ1-2; 12 bases align to TRBD1. CDR1 is SGHNT and CDR2 is YYREEE in the germline V gene (reference sequence). The CDR3 contains 16 residues. The V segment lost 6 bases and the J segment 8 bases; nucleotides outside the gene matches: 14. CDR3 loop: CASTDGTGGRGGGYTF. The CDR3 nucleotides are TGTGCCAGCACCGATGGGACAGGGGGCCGGGGGGGCGGCTACACCTTC.

The sample holds one count of this clone. This chain uses TRBV28 with TRBJ2-7, with TRBD1 matching 9 bases. V lost 3 bases to trimming and J lost 2 bases; unmatched junction nucleotides: 5. The germline V gene encodes CDR1 MDHEN and CDR2 SYDVKM. The CDR3 spans 15 residues. CDR3 DNA: TGTGCCAGCAGTTTCCGGGACAGGGTCCCCTACGAGCAGTACTTC. This translates into CASSFRDRVPYEQYF.

This clone appeared a single time. The DNA for the CDR3 is TGTGCCAGCAGCTTTGAGGGGACAGGGAGGTACGAGCAGTACTTC. Protein: CASSFEGTGRYEQYF. The genes are TRBV12-1 and TRBJ2-7; no DNA check was done on the table's D call, TRBD1. TRBV12-1 counts as a pseudogene. The CDR3 runs to 15 residues.

The chain carries TRBV5-1 and TRBJ2-2; TRBD1 aligns across 10 bases. V shed 2 bases, J shed 3 bases, and the junction held 1 base outside the gene matches. The CDR3 has 15 amino acids. Germline V gene lookup returns CDR1 SGHRS and CDR2 YFSETQ. This chain's CDR3 is CASSFGQGDTGELFF. As DNA, the CDR3 is TGCGCCAGCAGCTTCGGACAGGGGGACACCGGGGAGCTGTTTTTT.

This clone was recorded only once. The chain employs TRBV6-6 and TRBJ2-7; the match to TRBD1 covers 10 bases. The CDR3 is 12 residues long. The germline V gene has CDR1 MNHNY and CDR2 SVGAGI (reference sequence). The trim removed 6 bases at V and 5 bases at J, leaving 1 base unmatched. This chain's CDR3 is CASRGQGNEQYF. DNA of the CDR3: TGTGCCAGCAGGGGACAGGGGAACGAGCAGTACTTC.

This clone was detected only once. This CDR3 reads CASSTRRGREEAFF. DNA of the CDR3: TGTGCCAGCAGTACCAGGCGGGGAAGGGAAGAAGCTTTCTTT. J is TRBJ1-1 and V is TRBV6-5; D remains ambiguous. Looked up from germline, CDR1 is MNHEY and CDR2 is SVGAGI. Trimming cost V 5 bases and J 8 bases, with 18 bases left between them. The CDR3 covers 14 residues.

V gene TRBV10-2 combines with J gene TRBJ2-2; 9 bases agree with TRBD1. J lost 16 bases, V lost 2 bases, and 2 bases had no gene match. Germline V CDR1 and CDR2: WSHSY, SAAADI. This CDR3 has 11 amino acids. Here the CDR3 reads CASSEGGQGFF. The DNA for the CDR3 is TGCGCCAGCAGTGAGGGGGGACAGGGGTTTTTT.

The chain couples TRBV27 to TRBJ1-4; TRBD1 might be the D (6 bases). This CDR3 region has 17 residues. Looked up from germline, CDR1 is MNHEY and CDR2 is SMNVEV (reference sequence). V dropped 4 bases and J dropped 4 bases, with 19 bases sitting between them. The CDR3 protein is CASSSSLGAVDNEKLFF. In DNA form, the CDR3 reads TGTGCCAGCAGTTCGAGTCTGGGGGCGGTAGATAATGAAAAACTGTTTTTT.

The chain has TRBV9 and TRBJ2-2; maybe TRBD1 (7 bases). The germline V gene encodes CDR1 SGDLS and CDR2 YYNGEE. This CDR3 is 17 amino acids long. V was clipped by 0 bases and J by 4 bases, with 16 bases between them. The CDR3 protein is CASSVAQGGRGTGELFF. The CDR3 nucleotides are TGTGCCAGCAGCGTAGCTCAGGGGGGTCGGGGCACCGGGGAGCTGTTTTTT. Using reference TRBV9 and TRBJ2-2 for the parts outside the CDR3, the full variable domain is DSGVTQTPKHLITATGQRVTLRCSPRSGDLSVYWYQQSLDQGLQFLIQYYNGEERAKGNILERFSAQQFPDLHSELNLSSLELGDSALYFCASSVAQGGRGTGELFFGEGSRLTVL.

This clone was observed a few times. As DNA, the CDR3 is TGTGCCAGCACCCTCCCGACTAGCGTGGGGAACTACGAGCAGTACTTC. It encodes CASTLPTSVGNYEQYF. The chain is built from TRBV7-9 and TRBJ2-7; 8 bases line up with TRBD2. V shed 7 bases and J 3 bases; nucleotides not matched to a gene: 14. This CDR3 contains 16 residues. Germline CDR1 and CDR2: SEHNR and FQNEAQ (reference sequence).

The chain combines TRBV5-4 with TRBJ1-4; TRBD1 aligns across 9 bases. V shed 4 bases, J shed 7 bases, and the junction held 8 bases outside the gene matches. Germline-derived CDR1 and CDR2 are SGHNT and YYREEE (reference sequence). CDR3 length: 15 amino acids. CDR3 protein: CASSRTGTGTEKLFF. Here the CDR3 DNA reads TGTGCCAGCAGCCGTACCGGGACAGGGACTGAAAAACTGTTTTTT. The full variable domain, with the rest looked up from reference TRBV5-4 and TRBJ1-4, is ETGVTQSPTHLIKTRGQQVTLRCSSQSGHNTVSWYQQALGQGPQFIFQYYREEENGRGNFPPRFSGLQFPNYSSELNVNALELDDSALYLCASSRTGTGTEKLFFGSGTQLSVL.

The rearrangement uses TRBV25-1 and TRBJ2-1; 8 bases line up with TRBD1. There are 16 residues in the CDR3. V shed 3 bases, J shed 3 bases, and the junction held 7 bases outside the gene matches. The germline CDR1 and CDR2 sequences are MGHDK and SYGVNS. The CDR3 sequence is CASSDPGQGGYNEQFF. CDR3 DNA: TGTGCCAGCAGTGACCCCGGACAGGGAGGCTACAATGAGCAGTTCTTC. Complete variable domain (other parts from reference TRBV25-1 and TRBJ2-1): EADIYQTPRYLVIGTGKKITLECSQTMGHDKMYWYQQDPGMELHLIHYSYGVNSTEKGDLSSESTVSRIRTEHFPLTLESARPSHTSQYLCASSDPGQGGYNEQFFGPGTRLTVL.

About this clone itself: Germline is not matched at one junction end, which may reflect a read error. The V and J genes are TRBV7-9 and TRBJ1-3; D gene uncertain. The CDR3 covers 12 residues. Germline V gene sequence: CDR1 SEHNR, CDR2 FQNEAQ (reference sequence). CDR3 region: CSSSVQGNTIYF. The CDR3, as DNA: TGTTCCAGCAGCGTACAGGGAAACACCATATATTTT. Combining the CDR3 with reference TRBV7-9 and TRBJ1-3 gives the whole variable domain DTGVSQNPRHKITKRGQNVTFRCDPISEHNRLYWYRQTLGQGPEFLTYFQNEAQLEKSRLLSDRFSAERPKGSFSTLEIQRTEQGDSAMYLCSSSVQGNTIYFGEGSWLTVV.

This chain connects TRBV14 to TRBJ2-3, with TRBD2 identical over 7 bases. From germline, CDR1 is SGHDN and CDR2 FVKESK. The CDR3 contains 16 residues. The trim removed 4 bases at V and 1 base at J, leaving 8 bases unmatched. The CDR3 nucleotides read TGTGCCAGCAGCCCCCTACGTGGGGGGGGCACAGATACGCAGTATTTT. It yields the protein CASSPLRGGGTDTQYF. The complete variable domain, with remaining parts taken from reference TRBV14 and TRBJ2-3, reads EAGVTQFPSHSVIEKGQTVTLRCDPISGHDNLYWYRRVMGKEIKFLLHFVKESKQDESGMPNNRFLAERTGGTYSTLKVQPAELEDSGVYFCASSPLRGGGTDTQYFGPGTRLTVL.

V gene TRBV28 combines with J gene TRBJ1-4, with a possible D match to TRBD1 (5 bases). This CDR3 comprises 16 residues. Trimming removed 4 bases from V and 3 bases from J, with 15 bases in between. The germline V gene encodes CDR1 MDHEN and CDR2 SYDVKM. In DNA, the CDR3 is TGTGCCAGCAGTTCCAGGGCGAGGAGTTCTAATGAAAAACTGTTTTTT. This translates into CASSSRARSSNEKLFF. The whole variable domain, filled in from reference TRBV28 and TRBJ1-4, reads DVKVTQSSRYLVKRTGEKVFLECVQDMDHENMFWYRQDPGLGLRLIYFSYDVKMKEKGDIPEGYSVSREKKERFSLILESASTNQTSMYLCASSSRARSSNEKLFFGSGTQLSVL.